The following is a T cell receptor beta chain sequence with its context. Positively selected for CCR7, the CD45RO-negative cells used as naive CD8 cells excluded terminally differentiated effector memory CD45RA+ cells. The study enrolled healthy HIV-negative adults without recent acute infections or vaccinations as donors. The data stem from a study of shared clonotypes between healthy human individuals. Assay: immunoSEQ multiplex PCR; the TCRdb copy retains only in-frame clones and omits some. This table has hundreds of thousands of clones, roughly 95% appearing once. The material sequenced was naive CD8+ T cells sorted from blood. The TCR sequence derives from a woman between 25 and 40 years old in good health.

The chain's CDR3 is CASSLRTVEQYF. Here the CDR3 DNA reads TGTGCCAGCAGCTTGAGGACGGTTGAGCAGTACTTC. The chain combines TRBV11-2 with TRBJ2-7, with D hard to call. Germline-derived CDR1 and CDR2 are SGHAT and FQNNGV. The V end lost 3 bases, the J end lost 7 bases, and 10 bases lay between the germline ends. The CDR3 sequence is 12 residues long. Full variable domain (outside the CDR3, taken from reference TRBV11-2 and TRBJ2-7): EAGVAQSPRYKIIEKRQSVAFWCNPISGHATLYWYQQILGQGPKLLIQFQNNGVVDDSQLPKDRFSAERLKGVDSTLKIQPAKLEDSAVYLCASSLRTVEQYFGPGTRLTVT.